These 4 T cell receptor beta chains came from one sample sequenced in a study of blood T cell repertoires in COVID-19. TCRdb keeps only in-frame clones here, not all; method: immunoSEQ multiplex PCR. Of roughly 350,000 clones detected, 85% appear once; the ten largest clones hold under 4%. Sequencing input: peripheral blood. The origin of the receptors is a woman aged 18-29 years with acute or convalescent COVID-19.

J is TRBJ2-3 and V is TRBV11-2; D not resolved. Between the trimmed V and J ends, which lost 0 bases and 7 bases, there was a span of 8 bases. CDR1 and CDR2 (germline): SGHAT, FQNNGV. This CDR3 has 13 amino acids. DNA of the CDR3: TGTGCCAGCAGCTTAGATCTTCTTAATACGCAGTATTTT. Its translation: CASSLDLLNTQYF.

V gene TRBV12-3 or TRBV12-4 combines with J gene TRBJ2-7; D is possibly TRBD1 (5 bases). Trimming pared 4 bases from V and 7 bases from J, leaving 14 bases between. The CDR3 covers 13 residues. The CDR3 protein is CASSWGPAREQYF. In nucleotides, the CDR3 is TGTGCCAGCAGTTGGGGCCCGGCGAGGGAGCAGTACTTC.

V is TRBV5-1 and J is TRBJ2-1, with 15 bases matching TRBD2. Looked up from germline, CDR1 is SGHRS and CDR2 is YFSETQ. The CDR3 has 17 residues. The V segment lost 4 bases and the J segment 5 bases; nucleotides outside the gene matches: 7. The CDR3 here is CASSPTGLAGGNNEQFF. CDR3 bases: TGCGCCAGCAGCCCTACCGGACTAGCGGGGGGGAACAATGAGCAGTTCTTC.

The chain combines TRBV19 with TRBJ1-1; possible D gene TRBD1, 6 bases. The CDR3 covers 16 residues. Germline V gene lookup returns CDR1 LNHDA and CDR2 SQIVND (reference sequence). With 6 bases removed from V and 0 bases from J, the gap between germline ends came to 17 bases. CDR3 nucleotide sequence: TGTGCCAGTAGCCATGGGGCAGGGACACTGAACACTGAAGCTTTCTTT. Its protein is CASSHGAGTLNTEAFF.